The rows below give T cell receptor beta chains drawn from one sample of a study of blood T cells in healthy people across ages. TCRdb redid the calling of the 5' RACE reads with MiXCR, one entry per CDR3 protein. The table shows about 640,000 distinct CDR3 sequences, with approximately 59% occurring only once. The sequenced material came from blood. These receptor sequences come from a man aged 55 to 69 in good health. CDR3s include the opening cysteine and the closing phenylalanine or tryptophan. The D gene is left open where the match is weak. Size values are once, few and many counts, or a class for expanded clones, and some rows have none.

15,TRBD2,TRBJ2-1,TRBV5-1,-,CASRGMGLAAGEQFF,TGCGCCAGCAGGGGGATGGGACTAGCGGCCGGGGAGCAGTTCTTC
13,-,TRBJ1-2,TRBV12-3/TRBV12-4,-,CASTPISNYGYTF,TGTGCCAGCACCCCGATATCGAACTATGGCTACACCTTC
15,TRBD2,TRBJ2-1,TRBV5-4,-,CASSPDKGGYNEQFF,TGTGCCAGCAGCCCAGACAAGGGAGGGTACAATGAGCAGTTCTTC
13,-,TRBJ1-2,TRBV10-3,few,CAISREEGNGYTF,TGTGCCATCAGCCGAGAAGAGGGGAACGGCTACACCTTC
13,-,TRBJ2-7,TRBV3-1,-,CASSPTGLNEQYF,TGTGCCAGCAGCCCTACAGGGCTTAACGAGCAGTACTTC
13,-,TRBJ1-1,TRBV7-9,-,CATLTQGNTEAFF,TGTGCCACTTTGACCCAGGGTAACACTGAAGCTTTCTTT
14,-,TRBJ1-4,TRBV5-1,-,CASSLEGGGEKLFF,TGCGCCAGCAGCTTGGAAGGGGGTGGAGAAAAACTGTTTTTT
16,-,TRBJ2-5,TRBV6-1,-,CASSLRRDASYNEQYF,TGTGCCAGCAGCCTCCGGCGGGACGCCTCCTACAATGAGCAGTACTTC
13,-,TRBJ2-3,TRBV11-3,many,CASSLDLGNTQYF,TGTGCCAGCAGCTTAGATCTTGGAAATACGCAGTATTTT
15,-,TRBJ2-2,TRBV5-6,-,CASSFGVPNTGELFF,TGTGCCAGCAGCTTCGGGGTTCCGAACACCGGGGAGCTGTTTTTT
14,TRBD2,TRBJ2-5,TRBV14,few,CASSLIRSRGEQYF,TGTGCCAGCAGCCTTATTAGGAGTCGGGGGGAGCAGTACTTC
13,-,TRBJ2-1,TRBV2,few,CASKADSYNEQFF,TGTGCCAGCAAAGCGGACTCCTACAATGAGCAGTTCTTC
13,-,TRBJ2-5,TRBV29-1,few,CSVTPGGQETQYF,TGCAGCGTTACCCCAGGGGGGCAGGAGACCCAGTACTTC
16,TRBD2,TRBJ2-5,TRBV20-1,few,CSAYNRLAALRETQYF,TGCAGTGCTTACAATAGACTAGCGGCCTTACGGGAGACCCAGTACTTC
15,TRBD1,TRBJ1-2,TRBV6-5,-,CASSYLGQGSYGYTF,TGTGCCAGCAGTTACTTGGGACAGGGATCTTATGGCTACACCTTC
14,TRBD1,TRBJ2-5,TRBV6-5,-,CASGGQGLWETQYF,TGTGCCAGCGGTGGACAGGGTTTATGGGAGACCCAGTACTTC
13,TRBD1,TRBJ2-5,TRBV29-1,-,CSVPTQGAETQYF,TGCAGCGTTCCCACCCAGGGGGCAGAGACCCAGTACTTC
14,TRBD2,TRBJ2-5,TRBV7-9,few,CASSFALSGTTQYF,TGTGCCAGCAGCTTTGCCCTTAGCGGGACTACCCAGTACTTC
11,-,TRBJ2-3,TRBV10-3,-,CATQGTDTQYF,TGTGCCACCCAGGGGACAGATACGCAGTATTTT
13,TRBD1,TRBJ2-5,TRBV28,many,CASRQGLQETQYF,TGTGCCAGCAGACAGGGGCTGCAAGAGACCCAGTACTTC
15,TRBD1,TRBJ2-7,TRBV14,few,CASSRHGTGSPEQYF,TGTGCCAGCAGCCGCCACGGGACAGGGAGCCCCGAGCAGTACTTC
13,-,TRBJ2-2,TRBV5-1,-,CASSGRTTGELFF,TGCGCCAGCAGCGGACGAACAACCGGGGAGCTGTTTTTT
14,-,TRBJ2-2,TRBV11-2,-,CASSFRRVTGELFF,TGTGCCAGCAGCTTCCGCAGGGTCACCGGGGAGCTGTTTTTT
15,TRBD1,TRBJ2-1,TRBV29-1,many,CSVEDQTGGGNEQFF,TGCAGCGTTGAAGATCAGACAGGGGGGGGGAATGAGCAGTTCTTC
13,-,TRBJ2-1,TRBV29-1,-,CSADEGSYNEQFF,TGCAGCGCCGACGAGGGTTCCTACAATGAGCAGTTCTTC
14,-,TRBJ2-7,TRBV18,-,CASSRGLSTYEQYF,TGTGCCAGCTCACGCGGGCTGTCAACCTACGAGCAGTACTTC
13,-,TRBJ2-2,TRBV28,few,CASSRGFTGELFF,TGTGCCAGCAGTCGTGGGTTTACCGGGGAGCTGTTTTTT
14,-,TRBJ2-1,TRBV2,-,CASRLTSSYNEQFF,TGTGCCAGCCGCCTCACCAGCTCCTACAATGAGCAGTTCTTC
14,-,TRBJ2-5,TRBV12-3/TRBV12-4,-,CASSAEVYQETQYF,TGTGCCAGCAGCGCGGAGGTATACCAAGAGACCCAGTACTTC